These 5 T cell receptor beta chains originate from one sample sequenced in a study of beta chain features in type 1 diabetes. The whole isolated RNA underwent reverse transcription, so sequencing captured expressed TCRB transcripts. The assay was immunoSEQ multiplex PCR, and TCRdb's table has in-frame clones only and misses some. The repertoire includes 400,000 to 500,000 clones, around 13% of them detected once, and about 0.04% sits in the top ten. The sequencing sample was made of naive CD4+ T cells from blood. These receptors originate from a man aged 25 to 40 in good health.

This clone has a handful of counts. V is TRBV25-1 and J is TRBJ2-7; D is possibly TRBD1 or TRBD2 (5 bases each). V was pared by 1 base and J by 2 bases, with 6 bases between. This CDR3 is 13 amino acids long. Germline CDR1 MGHDK, CDR2 SYGVNS. The DNA of the CDR3 is TGTGCCAGCAGTGAATCGGGACCCTACGAGCAGTACGTC. Its protein is CASSESGPYEQYV.

The chain uses TRBV7-2 and TRBJ2-3, with D perhaps matching TRBD2 (6 bases). This CDR3 contains 17 residues. Germline CDR1 SGHTA, CDR2 FQGNSA. V lost 5 bases and J 4 bases, leaving 22 bases between the germline ends. CDR3 DNA sequence: TGTGCCAGCAGCCCCCGGGGGTGGGGAAGGCGCGCAGATACGCAGTATTTT. Its protein product is CASSPRGWGRRADTQYF.

The chain is built from TRBV9 and TRBJ2-7, with D possibly matching TRBD1 (5 bases). The CDR3 is made up of 14 amino acids. Germline loops: CDR1 SGDLS, CDR2 YYNGEE. V was pared by 0 bases and J by 4 bases, with 11 bases between. The DNA of the CDR3 is TGTGCCAGCAGCGTAGAGGCAGGGAAGTACGAGCAGTACTTC. Protein: CASSVEAGKYEQYF.

The gene calls are TRBV23-1 and TRBJ2-7; 7 nucleotides match TRBD1. TRBV23-1 falls under the ORF class, with uncertain function. Trimming removed 7 bases from V and 3 bases from J; junction bases left unmatched: 9. The CDR3 has 14 amino acids. The CDR3, as DNA: TGCGCCAGCAACTCACCAGGGGGATTCTACGAGCAGTACTTC. Its protein product is CASNSPGGFYEQYF.

The CDR3 sequence is CASSLFGGVQPQHF. DNA for the CDR3: TGTGCCAGCAGTTTATTCGGGGGGGTACAGCCCCAGCATTTT. V is TRBV27 and J is TRBJ1-5; D possibly corresponds to TRBD1 (5 bases). The V and J ends lost 1 base and 7 bases respectively, with 11 bases between them. Germline loops: CDR1 MNHEY, CDR2 SMNVEV (reference sequence). CDR3 length equals 14 residues.